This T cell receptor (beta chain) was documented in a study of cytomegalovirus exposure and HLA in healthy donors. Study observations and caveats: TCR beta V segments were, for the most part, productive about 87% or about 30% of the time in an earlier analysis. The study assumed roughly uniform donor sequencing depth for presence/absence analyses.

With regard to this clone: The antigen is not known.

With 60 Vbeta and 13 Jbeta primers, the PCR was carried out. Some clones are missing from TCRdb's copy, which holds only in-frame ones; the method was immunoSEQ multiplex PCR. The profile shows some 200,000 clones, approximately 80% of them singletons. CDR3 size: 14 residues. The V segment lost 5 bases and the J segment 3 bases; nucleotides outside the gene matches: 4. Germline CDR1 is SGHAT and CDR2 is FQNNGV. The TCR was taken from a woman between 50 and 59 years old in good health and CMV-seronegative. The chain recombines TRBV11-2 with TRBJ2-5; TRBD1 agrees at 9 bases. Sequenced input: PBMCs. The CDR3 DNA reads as TGTGCCAGCAGCCTAGGACAGGGGAAAGAGACCCAGTACTTC. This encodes CASSLGQGKETQYF.